These T cell receptor beta chains were read from a single sample in a study of T cell responses to AZD1222 COVID-19 vaccine. Only in-frame clones appear in the TCRdb table, and some are missing; sequencing was by immunoSEQ multiplex PCR. The table lists about 56,000 clones, approximately 80% of them singletons, with roughly 5.1% in the top ten. This material consisted of peripheral blood, taken 28 days after the second AZD1222 dose. All receptors come from an adult who received the AZD1222 COVID-19 vaccine. The CDR3 runs from the conserved cysteine through the conserved F or W. Fields, in order: D gene, J gene, V gene, clone size, CDR3 protein, CDR3 DNA. D genes are given only for firm matches. Clone size is stated in some rows and not others, as once, few, many or a class when expanded.

TRBD1 | TRBJ1-5 | TRBV5-8 | NA | CASSLGQGLLQPQHF | TGTGCCAGCAGCCTGGGACAGGGGCTTCTTCAGCCCCAGCATTTT
TRBD1 | TRBJ1-2 | TRBV5-8 | NA | CASTKGAALNYGYTF | TGTGCCAGCACCAAGGGGGCAGCCCTCAACTATGGCTACACCTTC
NA | TRBJ2-3 | TRBV10-1 | NA | CASSSGQSTDTQYF | TGCGCCAGCAGCTCCGGACAGAGCACAGATACGCAGTATTTT
NA | TRBJ1-2 | TRBV28 | NA | CATMTSGGAVYGYTF | TGTGCCACCATGACTTCCGGGGGGGCTGTCTATGGCTACACCTTC
NA | TRBJ2-1 | TRBV12-3/TRBV12-4 | NA | CASSRGEQFF | TGTGCCAGCAGTCGGGGTGAGCAGTTCTTC
NA | TRBJ1-2 | TRBV7-9 | once | CASSLGAYGYGYTF | TGTGCCAGCAGCTTAGGGGCATACGGCTATGGCTACACCTTC
NA | TRBJ1-2 | TRBV15 | once | CATSIRGDGYTF | TGTGCCACCAGCATTAGAGGGGATGGCTACACCTTC
NA | TRBJ2-5 | TRBV11-2 | NA | CASSLESHRGATSRETQYF | TGTGCCAGCAGCTTAGAAAGTCATCGGGGCGCGACCTCGAGAGAGACCCAGTACTTC
NA | TRBJ1-1 | TRBV27 | NA | CASFTKTRGNTEAFF | TGTGCCAGCTTCACCAAGACTAGGGGGAACACTGAAGCTTTCTTT
NA | TRBJ1-1 | TRBV7-9 | NA | CASSPVGGGTEAFF | TGTGCCAGCAGCCCGGTTGGGGGAGGGACTGAAGCTTTCTTT
NA | TRBJ1-1 | TRBV23-1 | NA | CASSLPAPNTEAFF | TGCGCCAGCAGTCTTCCAGCCCCGAACACTGAAGCTTTCTTT
NA | TRBJ1-5 | TRBV15 | NA | CATSSSLSNQPQHF | TGTGCCACCAGCAGCAGCCTTAGCAATCAGCCCCAGCATTTT
NA | TRBJ1-1 | TRBV28 | NA | CASLGFRATEAFF | TGTGCCAGCCTGGGGTTTCGGGCTACTGAAGCTTTCTTT
NA | TRBJ1-1 | TRBV7-2 | NA | CASSSTRVSNTEAFF | TGTGCCAGCAGCTCAACCAGGGTTTCGAACACTGAAGCTTTCTTT
NA | TRBJ2-1 | TRBV5-1 | NA | CASSLGGTAAYNEQFF | TGCGCCAGCAGCTTGGGGGGGACCGCAGCCTACAATGAGCAGTTCTTC
NA | TRBJ1-5 | TRBV10-2 | few | CASSEGGPGEQPQHF | TGCGCCAGCAGTGAGGGAGGGCCAGGGGAACAGCCCCAGCATTTT
NA | TRBJ1-5 | TRBV2 | NA | CASAGQNNQPQHF | TGTGCCAGCGCCGGACAGAACAATCAGCCCCAGCATTTT
NA | TRBJ1-2 | TRBV24-1 | NA | CATSGGQGYGYTF | TGTGCCACCAGTGGTGGGCAGGGCTATGGCTACACCTTC
NA | TRBJ2-2 | TRBV2 | NA | CASTENTGELFF | TGTGCCAGCACTGAGAACACCGGGGAGCTGTTTTTT
TRBD1 | TRBJ1-2 | TRBV7-8 | NA | CASSLIVPGGDNYGYTF | TGTGCCAGCAGCTTAATAGTCCCAGGGGGCGATAACTATGGCTACACCTTC
NA | TRBJ1-6 | TRBV3-1/TRBV3-2 | NA | CASSSRDGHNSALHF | TGTGCCAGCAGCTCCCGGGACGGACATAATTCGGCCCTCCACTTT
NA | TRBJ1-1 | TRBV11-2 | NA | CASSLEGHTEAFF | TGTGCCAGCAGCTTAGAGGGACACACTGAAGCTTTCTTT
NA | TRBJ2-7 | TRBV12-2 | NA | CASRPTSGGPREQYF | TGTGCAAGTCGACCAACTAGCGGGGGGCCCCGCGAGCAGTACTTC
NA | TRBJ2-3 | TRBV19 | NA | CASKRQAPSETDTQYF | TGTGCCAGCAAGCGACAGGCCCCATCAGAGACAGATACGCAGTATTTT
TRBD2 | TRBJ2-7 | TRBV19 | NA | CASSIGGGLGEQYF | TGTGCCAGTAGTATTGGCGGGGGTCTTGGGGAGCAGTACTTC
NA | TRBJ2-1 | TRBV6-4 | NA | CASSGNRASSYNEQFF | TGTGCCAGCAGTGGAAACAGGGCAAGCTCCTACAATGAGCAGTTCTTC
NA | TRBJ2-1 | TRBV6-5 | NA | CASSYSTPRGYEQFF | TGTGCCAGCAGTTACTCGACGCCCAGGGGCTATGAGCAGTTCTTC
NA | TRBJ2-5 | TRBV2 | NA | CASSVRLGQETQYF | TGTGCCAGCAGTGTTCGGTTGGGTCAGGAGACCCAGTACTTC